Below, one T cell receptor (beta chain) is given with its context. What it binds is unknown. The PCR employed 60 Vbeta primers together with 13 Jbeta primers. The protocol was immunoSEQ multiplex PCR, while the TCRdb copy is restricted to in-frame clones and leaves out a portion. The sample lists about 90,000 clones, 75% to 80% seen once, with under 5.5% in the top ten. The germline V gene encodes CDR1 KGHSH and CDR2 LQKENI. Germline trimming cut 2 bases from V and 9 bases from J; bases unmatched to any gene: 11. The CDR3 runs 16 residues. The data were taken from a study of cytomegalovirus exposure and HLA in healthy donors. Whole-study context: From about 180 million T cells, an earlier analysis saw approximately 110 million unique TCR beta sequences. Regarding the study as a whole: A later analysis reportedly found fewer N-insertions in an Asian-associated ancestry cluster than the approximately 730-donor mean.

Input material: PBMCs. The gene calls are TRBV18 and TRBJ2-1; 9 nucleotides agree with TRBD2. This TCR was recovered from a woman in her thirties or forties in good health and CMV-seropositive. The CDR3 DNA follows: TGTGCCAGCTCACCATCAAGGGGACTAGCAGCTGGTGAGCAGTTCTTC. Its translation: CASSPSRGLAAGEQFF.